These T cell receptor beta chains were read from a single sample in a study of shared clonotypes between healthy human individuals. The table came from immunoSEQ multiplex PCR; TCRdb's copy has only in-frame clones and leaves some out. Of about 2.3 million clones listed, 85% to 95% are singletons. Sequenced: naive CD4+ T cells from PBMCs. Receptor source: a man younger than 35 in good health. Some clones in this sample may be carry-over from other donors' samples. The CDR3 runs from the conserved cysteine through the conserved F or W. Each record gives: J gene, V gene, D gene, CDR3 protein. D genes are given only for firm matches.

>TRBJ1-3|TRBV7-2|.
CASSLVVSGNTIYF
>TRBJ2-1|TRBV29-1|TRBD2
CSANPTSANEQFF
>TRBJ1-1|TRBV11-2|.
CASNLFRGSEAFF
>TRBJ1-5|TRBV4-1|.
CASSQGGNQPQHF
>TRBJ2-3|TRBV30|TRBD2
CAWIVGLAGGPTGTDTQYF
>TRBJ2-7|TRBV19|.
CASQPGPGFYEQYF
>TRBJ1-1|TRBV18|.
CASSPVATDTEAFF
>TRBJ1-3|TRBV25-1|.
CASSDTLSGNTIYF
>TRBJ2-7|TRBV18|.
CASSPVWQGFYEQYF
>TRBJ2-2|TRBV19|TRBD2
CASSMGREFGGELFF
>TRBJ2-2|TRBV27|.
CASSLWVAGELFF
>TRBJ1-1|TRBV7-8|.
CASSLTGQSEAFF
>TRBJ2-5|TRBV5-1|.
CASSVGTAPGAQYF
>TRBJ2-1|TRBV5-6|.
CASRAGRLNEQFF
>TRBJ1-4|TRBV5-1|TRBD1
CASSVNRDRDEKLFF
>TRBJ1-2|TRBV19|.
CASSIGKGYGYTF
>TRBJ2-7|TRBV5-1|TRBD2
CASSPGLAGAEQYF
>TRBJ2-5|TRBV5-1|.
CASSINGAGETQYF
>TRBJ2-7|TRBV11-2|.
CASSLRGGREQYF
>TRBJ2-1|TRBV6-6|.
CASSPPRFNEQFF
>TRBJ2-7|TRBV19|.
CASSHPGVLLEQYF
>TRBJ1-2|TRBV5-1|TRBD1
CASSVDRGYGYTF
>TRBJ2-3|TRBV6-6|TRBD2
CASSFSGATDTQYF
>TRBJ1-4|TRBV28|.
CASTRGGTRGEKLFF
>TRBJ2-2|TRBV27|.
CASSPPLYSFTGELFF
>TRBJ1-2|TRBV7-2|.
CASSFLSYGYTF
>TRBJ2-7|TRBV7-8|TRBD1
CASSVGQNYYEQYF
>TRBJ2-2|TRBV6-4|TRBD1
CASRGGTGTTGELFF
>TRBJ2-1|TRBV9|.
CASSAGLVSGDNEQFF
>TRBJ2-3|TRBV21-1|.
CATSPRGPDTQYF
>TRBJ2-3|TRBV4-3|TRBD2
CASSQELAEPAHF
>TRBJ1-4|TRBV28|.
CASSPTSGTRGEKLFF
>TRBJ2-2|TRBV15|TRBD1
CATSRTGTNTGELFF
>TRBJ2-3|TRBV7-2|.
CASSLSAQRALTDTQYF
>TRBJ2-1|TRBV20-1|.
CSARGVEQFF
>TRBJ2-1|TRBV6-5|TRBD2
CASSRLAGFYNEQFF